These 27 T cell receptor beta chains were all obtained from the same sample, sequenced in a study of T cells in Graves' hyperthyroidism and ophthalmopathy. RNA transcripts served as the template for amplifying TCR beta CDR3 regions. During a first-round RT-PCR of the TCR CDR3, the HTBI primer set was used. TCRdb ran MiXCR on the multiplex PCR reads and lists one entry per CDR3 protein. The sample holds approximately 690,000 distinct CDR3 sequences, about 20% seen once. Sequenced material: blood. The receptors were sampled from a man in his thirties or forties with Graves' ophthalmopathy.

The table lists this clonotype with a few counts. The chain couples TRBV6-2 or TRBV6-3 to TRBJ2-1; possible D gene TRBD2, 6 bases. This CDR3 is built from 19 residues. Germline CDR1 and CDR2: MNHEY and SVGEGT. Trimming shortened V by 0 bases and J by 0 bases, and 18 bases separated the two germline ends. Here the CDR3 DNA reads TGTGCCAGCAGTTACTCGATTCTTGGCGGGACCTCCTCCTACAATGAGCAGTTCTTC. This codes for CASSYSILGGTSSYNEQFF.

The rearrangement joins TRBV7-9 to TRBJ2-1, with D maybe TRBD2 (6 bases). Looked up from germline, CDR1 is SEHNR and CDR2 is FQNEAQ (reference sequence). The V end lost 5 bases, the J end lost 3 bases, and 11 bases lay between the germline ends. The CDR3 runs to 14 residues. The CDR3 DNA sequence: TGTGCCAGCAGCGCGGGCGGGAACTACAATGAGCAGTTCTTC. It yields the protein CASSAGGNYNEQFF.

This chain connects TRBV20-1 to TRBJ2-5, with unresolved D. V was trimmed by 3 bases and J by 1 base, leaving 9 bases between them. The germline V gene encodes CDR1 DFQATT and CDR2 SNEGSKA (reference sequence). This CDR3 has 13 amino acids. CDR3 nucleotide sequence: TGCAGTGCTAGGTATTCTACCCAAGAGACCCAGTACTTC. This encodes CSARYSTQETQYF.

The table lists this clonotype with a few counts. This sequence joins TRBV20-1 and TRBJ2-1; tentatively, D is TRBD2 (5 bases). This CDR3 contains 14 residues. Germline assignment: CDR1 DFQATT and CDR2 SNEGSKA (reference sequence). The V and J ends lost 3 bases and 5 bases respectively, with 14 bases between them. Written as DNA, the CDR3 is TGCAGTGCTAGGGGAGTTACTCCCCACAATGAGCAGTTCTTC. This codes for CSARGVTPHNEQFF.

In this sample, this clonotype turned up a few times. The V call is TRBV6-5, the J call TRBJ2-1; 8 bases line up with TRBD1. Germline V CDR1 and CDR2: MNHEY, SVGAGI. This CDR3 comprises 15 residues. Trimming cost V 2 bases and J 8 bases; bases outside gene matches: 8. The CDR3 region is CASSYKDRVSYEQFF. CDR3 bases: TGTGCCAGCAGTTACAAGGACAGGGTCTCCTATGAGCAGTTCTTC.

This clonotype was counted a single time. The rearrangement joins TRBV4-1 to TRBJ2-1; 7 nucleotides agree with TRBD2. V trimming: 2 bases; J trimming: 4 bases; junction bases outside the gene matches: 8. This CDR3 has 16 residues. The germline CDR1 and CDR2 sequences are MGHRA and YSYEKL. CDR3 region: CASSQIPTSAYNEQFF. The CDR3, as DNA: TGCGCCAGCAGCCAAATCCCCACTAGCGCGTACAATGAGCAGTTCTTC.

There are many counts of this clonotype. The chain links TRBV2 to TRBJ1-5; possibly TRBD1 for D (5 bases). V lost 7 bases, J lost 4 bases, and 17 bases lay in between. The V gene's germline CDR1 is SNHLY and CDR2 FYNNEI. This CDR3 has 15 amino acids. CDR3: CASTEGPISNQPQHF. The CDR3 coding sequence is TGTGCCAGCACCGAGGGACCGATAAGTAATCAGCCCCAGCATTTT. The full variable domain, with the rest looked up from reference TRBV2 and TRBJ1-5, is EPEVTQTPSHQVTQMGQEVILRCVPISNHLYFYWYRQILGQKVEFLVSFYNNEISEKSEIFDDQFSVERPDGSNFTLKIRSTKLEDSAMYFCASTEGPISNQPQHFGDGTRLSIL.

This clonotype was seen just once. The J gene is TRBJ2-3, the V gene TRBV5-5; D gene unclear. CDR3 length: 13 residues. Germline CDR1 reads SGHKS; CDR2 reads YYEKEE (reference sequence). Between the trimmed V and J ends, which lost 5 bases and 1 base, there was a span of 8 bases. The CDR3 here is CASSLLRTDTQYF. CDR3 DNA: TGTGCCAGCAGTCTACTCCGCACAGATACGCAGTATTTT.

A few counts support this clonotype. J is TRBJ2-1 and V is TRBV12-3 or TRBV12-4; D perhaps matches TRBD2 (5 bases). CDR3 length equals 11 residues. The V and J ends lost 0 bases and 12 bases respectively, with 6 bases between them. The chain's CDR3 is CASSLASVQFF. CDR3 DNA sequence: TGTGCCAGCAGTTTAGCTAGCGTGCAGTTCTTC.

This clonotype occurred many times. V is TRBV27 and J is TRBJ2-7; 9 positions match TRBD1. CDR3 size: 15 residues. With 6 bases clipped from V and 6 bases from J, the junction kept 12 bases outside the gene matches. Per the germline V gene, CDR1 is MNHEY and CDR2 is SMNVEV (reference sequence). The chain's CDR3 is CASRPTGTGLGEQYF. In DNA, the CDR3 is TGTGCCAGCAGGCCTACCGGGACAGGGCTAGGCGAGCAGTACTTC.

This clonotype has ten or more counts. The chain has TRBV5-1 and TRBJ2-7; TRBD1 or TRBD2 may be the D gene (5 bases each). Germline CDR1 reads SGHRS; CDR2 reads YFSETQ. This CDR3 contains 14 residues. V shed 0 bases and J shed 7 bases, with 14 bases lying between them. CDR3 amino acids: CASSLEGPVGEQYF. The CDR3 DNA reads as TGCGCCAGCAGCTTGGAGGGACCGGTGGGTGAGCAGTACTTC.

In regard to this clonotype: This may come from a read error, since a much larger clone is one base off. The chain employs TRBV2 and TRBJ2-7; 10 nucleotides agree with TRBD1. This CDR3 is 13 amino acids long. The V and J ends lost 11 bases and 4 bases, in that order; junction bases with no gene match: 8. Germline values: CDR1 SNHLY, CDR2 FYNNEI. DNA of the CDR3: TGTGCCGGCAAGGGACAGGGGAAATACGAGCAGTACTTC. The encoded protein is CAGKGQGKYEQYF. Combining the CDR3 with reference TRBV2 and TRBJ2-7 gives the whole variable domain EPEVTQTPSHQVTQMGQEVILRCVPISNHLYFYWYRQILGQKVEFLVSFYNNEISEKSEIFDDQFSVERPDGSNFTLKIRSTKLEDSAMYFCAGKGQGKYEQYFGPGTRLTVT.

This clonotype showed up many times. The chain joins TRBV12-3 or TRBV12-4 to TRBJ2-7; D is ambiguous. V dropped 5 bases and J dropped 2 bases, with 13 bases sitting between them. This CDR3 comprises 14 residues. CDR3: CASSPPGLAYEQYF. The CDR3 nucleotides are TGTGCCAGCAGTCCACCGGGTTTGGCCTACGAGCAGTACTTC.

This chain links TRBV20-1 with TRBJ2-7, with D uncertain. This CDR3 contains 14 residues. V was trimmed by 5 bases and J by 0 bases, leaving 14 bases between them. The germline gives CDR1 DFQATT, CDR2 SNEGSKA (reference sequence). CDR3 DNA: TGCAGTGCTGATGACTTATCGATCTCCTACGAGCAGTACTTC. Translated: CSADDLSISYEQYF.

The V gene is TRBV10-3, the J gene TRBJ1-6, with D possibly being TRBD1 (6 bases). The CDR3 consists of 14 residues. V was pared by 6 bases and J by 7 bases, with 13 bases between. Germline loops: CDR1 ENHRY, CDR2 SYGVKD. CDR3 in DNA: TGTGCCATCAGAGACGGGACAAACAATTCACCCCTCCACTTT. Its protein product is CAIRDGTNNSPLHF.

This clonotype appeared many times. V usage is TRBV11-2 and J usage is TRBJ1-1, with D perhaps TRBD1 (6 bases). In germline, CDR1 is SGHAT, CDR2 FQNNGV. The CDR3 is 15 residues long. Trimming left V 5 bases short and J 4 bases short, with 17 bases between. The CDR3: CASSGRGGMSTEAFF. CDR3 sequence (DNA): TGTGCCAGCAGCGGAAGGGGGGGGATGAGCACTGAAGCTTTCTTT.

A few counts support this clonotype. The genes are TRBV13 and TRBJ1-2, with TRBD1 matching over 8 bases. CDR1 and CDR2 from the germline V gene are PRHDT and FYEKMQ (reference sequence). V lost 0 bases to trimming and J lost 6 bases; unmatched junction nucleotides: 12. This CDR3 has 17 residues. The CDR3 sequence is CASSLGLRAGGADGYTF. CDR3 DNA sequence: TGTGCCAGCAGCTTAGGCCTAAGGGCAGGGGGCGCTGATGGCTACACCTTC.

In the case of this clonotype: This could be a read error, since a much larger clone is one nucleotide away. The V gene is TRBV12-3 or TRBV12-4, the J gene TRBJ2-1, with D perhaps given as TRBD1 or TRBD2 (5 bases each). Deletions cut 6 bases from V and 7 bases from J, with 16 bases between. This CDR3 contains 14 residues. CDR3 in amino acids: CASSSNRRINEQFF. The DNA of the CDR3 is TGTGCCAGCAGCTCCAACAGGAGGATAAATGAGCAGTTCTTC.

This clonotype was picked up many times. V usage is TRBV3-1 and J usage is TRBJ2-3, with no clear D. The CDR3 has 14 residues. V was clipped by 0 bases and J by 9 bases, with 13 bases between them. Germline V gene sequence: CDR1 LGHDT, CDR2 YNNKEL (reference sequence). CDR3: CASSQDKTYTTQYF. The CDR3 nucleotides read TGTGCCAGCAGCCAAGATAAGACCTACACCACGCAGTATTTT.

This clonotype was seen a few times. The gene calls are TRBV9 and TRBJ2-3, with a possible D match to TRBD2 (6 bases). The V gene's germline CDR1 is SGDLS and CDR2 YYNGEE. V shed 6 bases and J shed 6 bases, with 14 bases lying between them. The CDR3 extends over 13 amino acids. The CDR3 is CASNPGGGDTQYF. The DNA for the CDR3 is TGTGCCAGCAACCCCGGGGGTGGGGATACGCAGTATTTT.

This clonotype was counted many times. V and J are TRBV20-1 and TRBJ2-4; 8 bases are a match to TRBD1. V lost 7 bases and J lost 3; bases outside the gene matches: 14. CDR1 and CDR2 from the germline V gene are DFQATT and SNEGSKA (reference sequence). CDR3 size: 16 residues. CDR3: CSESPLPGTGKNIQYF. The CDR3 DNA follows: TGCAGTGAATCGCCTCTCCCCGGGACAGGCAAAAACATTCAGTACTTC.

This clonotype has a count of ten or more. The chain combines TRBV18 with TRBJ2-3; 9 bases match TRBD1. Germline CDR1 is KGHSH and CDR2 is LQKENI. CDR3 length equals 14 residues. V was clipped by 2 bases and J by 4 bases; unmatched bases: 1. The CDR3 sequence: CASSPRTGADTQYF. The CDR3 nucleotides read TGTGCCAGCTCACCAAGGACAGGGGCAGATACGCAGTATTTT.

This clonotype was observed at least ten times. For the CDR3, the DNA is TGCGCCAGCAGCTTGGGACAGGATAACTACGAGCAGTACTTC. This codes for CASSLGQDNYEQYF. V and J are TRBV5-1 and TRBJ2-7; perhaps TRBD1 as D (6 bases). CDR3 length equals 14 residues. Between the trimmed V and J ends, which lost 0 bases and 3 bases, there was a span of 10 bases. Germline assignment: CDR1 SGHRS and CDR2 YFSETQ.

This clonotype has only a few counts. The chain combines TRBV18 with TRBJ2-7; 9 nucleotides line up with TRBD1. Trimming removed 3 bases from V and 7 bases from J; junction bases left unmatched: 7. The CDR3 contains 14 residues. The germline CDR1 and CDR2 sequences are KGHSH and LQKENI. The DNA of the CDR3 is TGTGCCAGCTCACCTCCGGGACAGGGATGGGAGCAGTACTTC. Translation: CASSPPGQGWEQYF.

This clonotype was detected many times. The rearrangement uses TRBV30 and TRBJ1-6, with D perhaps matching TRBD1 (5 bases). This CDR3 is 13 amino acids long. V was shortened by 4 bases and J by 7 bases, with 11 bases between the two germline ends. CDR1 and CDR2 from the germline V gene are GTSNPN and SVGIG (reference sequence). The CDR3 bases are TGTGCCTGGACATCCCAGGGCAATTCACCCCTCCACTTT. This encodes CAWTSQGNSPLHF.

This clonotype was seen at least ten times. The chain uses TRBV27 and TRBJ2-7; D possibly matches TRBD1 or TRBD2 (5 bases each). This CDR3 is built from 14 residues. Germline V gene data show CDR1 as MNHEY and CDR2 as SMNVEV (reference sequence). V lost 6 bases and J 4 bases, leaving 16 bases between the germline ends. Written as DNA, the CDR3 is TGTGCCAGCAGCCCCGCCTTGGGGGTTTACGAGCAGTACTTC. The encoded protein is CASSPALGVYEQYF.

This clonotype has a handful of counts. This chain links TRBV27 with TRBJ2-7; D remains unclear. The CDR3 totals 11 residues. The germline V gene encodes CDR1 MNHEY and CDR2 SMNVEV (reference sequence). Trimming took 6 bases from V and 5 from J, leaving 8 bases between them. As DNA, the CDR3 is TGTGCCAGCAGAAAGGGCAACGAGCAGTACTTC. It specifies CASRKGNEQYF.